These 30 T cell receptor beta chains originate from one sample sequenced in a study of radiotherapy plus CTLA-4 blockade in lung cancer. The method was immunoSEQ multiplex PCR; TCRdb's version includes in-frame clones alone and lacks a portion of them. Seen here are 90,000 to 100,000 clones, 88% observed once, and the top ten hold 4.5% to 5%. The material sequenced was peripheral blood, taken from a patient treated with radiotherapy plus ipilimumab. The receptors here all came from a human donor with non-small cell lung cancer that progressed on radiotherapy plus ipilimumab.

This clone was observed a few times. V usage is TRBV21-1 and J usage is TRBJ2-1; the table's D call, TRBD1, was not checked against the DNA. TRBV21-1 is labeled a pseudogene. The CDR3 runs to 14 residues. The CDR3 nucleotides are TGTGCCAGCAGCATGAACAGCCCCTACAATGAGCAGTTCTTC. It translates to CASSMNSPYNEQFF.

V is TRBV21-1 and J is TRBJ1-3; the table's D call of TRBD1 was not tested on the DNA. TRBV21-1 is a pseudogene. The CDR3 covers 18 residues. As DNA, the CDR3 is TGTGCCAGCAGCAACCGGACAGCCTTGCCCTACTCTGGAAACACCATATATTTT. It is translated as CASSNRTALPYSGNTIYF.

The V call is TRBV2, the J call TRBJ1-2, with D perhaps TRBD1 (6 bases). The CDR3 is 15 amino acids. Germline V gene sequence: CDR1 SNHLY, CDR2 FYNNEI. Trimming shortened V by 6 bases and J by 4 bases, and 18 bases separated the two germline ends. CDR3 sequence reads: CASSYDIPDSYGYTF. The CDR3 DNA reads TGTGCCAGCAGCTACGACATCCCGGACAGCTATGGCTACACCTTC.

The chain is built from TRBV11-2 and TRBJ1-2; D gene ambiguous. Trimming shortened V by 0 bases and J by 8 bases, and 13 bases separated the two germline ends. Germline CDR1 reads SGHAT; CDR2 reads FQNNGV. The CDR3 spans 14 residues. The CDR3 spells CASSLDSSGEGYTF. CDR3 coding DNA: TGTGCCAGCAGCTTAGATTCCTCCGGGGAAGGCTACACCTTC.

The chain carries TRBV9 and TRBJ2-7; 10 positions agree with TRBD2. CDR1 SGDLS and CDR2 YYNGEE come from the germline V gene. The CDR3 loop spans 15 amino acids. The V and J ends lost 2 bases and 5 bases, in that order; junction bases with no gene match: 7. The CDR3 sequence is CASSVSSGSPHEQYF. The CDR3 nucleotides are TGTGCCAGCAGCGTCTCTAGCGGGAGCCCCCACGAGCAGTACTTC. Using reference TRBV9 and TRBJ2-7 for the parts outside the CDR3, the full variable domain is DSGVTQTPKHLITATGQRVTLRCSPRSGDLSVYWYQQSLDQGLQFLIQYYNGEERAKGNILERFSAQQFPDLHSELNLSSLELGDSALYFCASSVSSGSPHEQYFGPGTRLTVT.

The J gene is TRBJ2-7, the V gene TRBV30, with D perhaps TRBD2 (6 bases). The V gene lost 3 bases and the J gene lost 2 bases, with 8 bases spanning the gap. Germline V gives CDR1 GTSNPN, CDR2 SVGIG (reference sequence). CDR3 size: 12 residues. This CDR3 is CAWREGPYEQYF. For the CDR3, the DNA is TGTGCCTGGAGGGAGGGCCCCTACGAGCAGTACTTC.

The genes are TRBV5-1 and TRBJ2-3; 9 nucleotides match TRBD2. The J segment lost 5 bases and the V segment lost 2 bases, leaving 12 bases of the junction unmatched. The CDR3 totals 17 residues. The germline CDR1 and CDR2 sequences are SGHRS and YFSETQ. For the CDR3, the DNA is TGCGCCAGCAGCTTCGACATTAGCGGGAGAGCCGGAGATACGCAGTATTTT. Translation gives CASSFDISGRAGDTQYF.

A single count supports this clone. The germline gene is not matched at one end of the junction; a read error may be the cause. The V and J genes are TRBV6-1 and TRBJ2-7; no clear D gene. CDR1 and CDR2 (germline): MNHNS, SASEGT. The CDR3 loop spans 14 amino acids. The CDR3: CASSQALFPYEQYF. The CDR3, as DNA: TGTGCCAGCAGTCAAGCCCTCTTCCCCTACGAGCAGTACTTC.

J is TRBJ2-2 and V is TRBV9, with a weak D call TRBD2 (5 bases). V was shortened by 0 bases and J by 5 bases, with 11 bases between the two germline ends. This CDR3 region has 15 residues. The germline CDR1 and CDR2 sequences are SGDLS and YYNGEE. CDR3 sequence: CASSVGSRGTGELFF. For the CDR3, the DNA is TGTGCCAGCAGCGTAGGGAGTAGAGGGACCGGGGAGCTGTTTTTT. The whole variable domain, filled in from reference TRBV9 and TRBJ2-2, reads DSGVTQTPKHLITATGQRVTLRCSPRSGDLSVYWYQQSLDQGLQFLIQYYNGEERAKGNILERFSAQQFPDLHSELNLSSLELGDSALYFCASSVGSRGTGELFFGEGSRLTVL.

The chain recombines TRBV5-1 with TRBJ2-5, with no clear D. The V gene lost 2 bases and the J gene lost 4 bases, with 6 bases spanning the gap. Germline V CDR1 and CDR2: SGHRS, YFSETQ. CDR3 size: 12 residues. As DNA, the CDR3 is TGCGCCAGCAGCTTACCGGGAGAGACCCAGTACTTC. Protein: CASSLPGETQYF.

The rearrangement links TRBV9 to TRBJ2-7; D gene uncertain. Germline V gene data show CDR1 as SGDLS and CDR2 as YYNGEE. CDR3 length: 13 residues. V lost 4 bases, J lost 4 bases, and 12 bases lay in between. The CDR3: CASSPAPRYEQYF. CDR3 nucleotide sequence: TGTGCCAGCAGCCCAGCCCCAAGGTACGAGCAGTACTTC. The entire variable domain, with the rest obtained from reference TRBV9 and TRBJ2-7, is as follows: DSGVTQTPKHLITATGQRVTLRCSPRSGDLSVYWYQQSLDQGLQFLIQYYNGEERAKGNILERFSAQQFPDLHSELNLSSLELGDSALYFCASSPAPRYEQYFGPGTRLTVT.

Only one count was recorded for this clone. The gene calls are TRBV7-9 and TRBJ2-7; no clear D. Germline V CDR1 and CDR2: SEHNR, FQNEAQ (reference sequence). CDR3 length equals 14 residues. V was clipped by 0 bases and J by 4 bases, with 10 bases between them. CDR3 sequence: CASSLAPNYYEQYF. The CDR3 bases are TGTGCCAGCAGCTTAGCGCCTAACTATTACGAGCAGTACTTC. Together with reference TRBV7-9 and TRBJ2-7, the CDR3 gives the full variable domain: DTGVSQNPRHKITKRGQNVTFRCDPISEHNRLYWYRQTLGQGPEFLTYFQNEAQLEKSRLLSDRFSAERPKGSFSTLEIQRTEQGDSAMYLCASSLAPNYYEQYFGPGTRLTVT.

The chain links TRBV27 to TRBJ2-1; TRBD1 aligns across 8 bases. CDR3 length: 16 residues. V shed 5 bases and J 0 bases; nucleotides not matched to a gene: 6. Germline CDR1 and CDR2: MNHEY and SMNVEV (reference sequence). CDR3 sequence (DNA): TGTGCCAGCAGTCCAGGACAGGGTCCCTCCTACAATGAGCAGTTCTTC. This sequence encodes CASSPGQGPSYNEQFF.

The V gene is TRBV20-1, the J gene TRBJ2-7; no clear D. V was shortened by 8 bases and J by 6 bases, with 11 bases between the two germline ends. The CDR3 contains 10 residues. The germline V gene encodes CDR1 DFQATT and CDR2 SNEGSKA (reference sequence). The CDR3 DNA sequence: TGCAGTACCGGGCTCTCCGAGCAGTACTTC. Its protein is CSTGLSEQYF.

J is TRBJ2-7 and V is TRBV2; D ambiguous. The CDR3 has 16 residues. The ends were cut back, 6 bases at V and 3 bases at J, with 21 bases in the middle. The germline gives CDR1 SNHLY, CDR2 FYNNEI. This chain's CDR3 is CASSIFLDQPGYEQYF. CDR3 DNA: TGTGCCAGCAGCATATTCCTCGACCAACCGGGCTACGAGCAGTACTTC.

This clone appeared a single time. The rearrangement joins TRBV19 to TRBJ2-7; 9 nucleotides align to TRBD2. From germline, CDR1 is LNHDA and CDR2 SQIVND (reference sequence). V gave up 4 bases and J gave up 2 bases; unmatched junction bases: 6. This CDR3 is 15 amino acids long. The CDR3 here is CASSSAGGITYEQYF. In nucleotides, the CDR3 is TGTGCCAGTAGTAGTGCGGGAGGGATTACCTACGAGCAGTACTTC.

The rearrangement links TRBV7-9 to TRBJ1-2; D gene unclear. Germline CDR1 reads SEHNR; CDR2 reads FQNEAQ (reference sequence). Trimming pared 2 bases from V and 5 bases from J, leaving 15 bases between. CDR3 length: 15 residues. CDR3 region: CASSLMGNVGYGYTF. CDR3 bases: TGTGCCAGCAGCTTAATGGGCAACGTGGGGTATGGCTACACCTTC.

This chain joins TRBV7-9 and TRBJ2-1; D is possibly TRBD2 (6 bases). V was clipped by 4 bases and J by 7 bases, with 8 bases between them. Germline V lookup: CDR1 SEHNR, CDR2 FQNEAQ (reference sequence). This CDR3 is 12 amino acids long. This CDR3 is CASSWGENEQFF. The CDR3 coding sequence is TGTGCCAGCAGCTGGGGGGAAAATGAGCAGTTCTTC.

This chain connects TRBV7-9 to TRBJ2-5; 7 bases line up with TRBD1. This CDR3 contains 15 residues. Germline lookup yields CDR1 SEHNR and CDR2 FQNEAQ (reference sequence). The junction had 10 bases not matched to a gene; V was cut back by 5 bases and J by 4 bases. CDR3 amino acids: CASSMPTGVGETQYF. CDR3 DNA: TGTGCCAGCAGCATGCCCACAGGGGTTGGAGAGACCCAGTACTTC.

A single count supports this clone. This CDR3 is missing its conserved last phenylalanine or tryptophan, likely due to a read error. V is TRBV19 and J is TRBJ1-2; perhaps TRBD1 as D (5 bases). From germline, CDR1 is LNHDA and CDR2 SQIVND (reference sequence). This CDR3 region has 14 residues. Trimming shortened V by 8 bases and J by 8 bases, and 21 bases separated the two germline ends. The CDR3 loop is CASAWGGRPRGYTL. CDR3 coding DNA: TGTGCCAGTGCCTGGGGGGGAAGACCGAGAGGCTACACCCTC.

CDR3 amino acids: CASSLTYSGSLYEQYF. CDR3 sequence (DNA): TGCGCCAGCAGCCTAACGTATAGCGGGTCCCTCTACGAGCAGTACTTC. The chain recombines TRBV4-1 with TRBJ2-7; the match to TRBD2 covers 7 bases. This CDR3 contains 16 residues. V trimming: 4 bases; J trimming: 3 bases; junction bases outside the gene matches: 12. CDR1 and CDR2 (germline): MGHRA, YSYEKL.

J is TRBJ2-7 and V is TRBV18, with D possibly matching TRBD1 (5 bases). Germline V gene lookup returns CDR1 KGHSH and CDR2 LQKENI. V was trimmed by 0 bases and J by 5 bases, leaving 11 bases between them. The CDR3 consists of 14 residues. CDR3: CASSPPGALNEQYF. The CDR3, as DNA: TGTGCCAGCTCACCACCAGGGGCCCTTAACGAGCAGTACTTC.

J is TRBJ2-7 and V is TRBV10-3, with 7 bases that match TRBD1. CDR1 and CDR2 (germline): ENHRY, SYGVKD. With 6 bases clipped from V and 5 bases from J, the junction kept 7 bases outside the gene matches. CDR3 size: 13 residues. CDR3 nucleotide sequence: TGTGCCATCAGGGATACAGGGGCCCACGAGCAGTACTTC. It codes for CAIRDTGAHEQYF.

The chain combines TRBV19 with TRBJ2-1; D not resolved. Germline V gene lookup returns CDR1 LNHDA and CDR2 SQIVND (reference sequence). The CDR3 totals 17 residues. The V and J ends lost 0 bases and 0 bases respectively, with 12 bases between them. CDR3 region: CASSIDHPSNSYNEQFF. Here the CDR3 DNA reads TGTGCCAGTAGTATAGATCATCCGTCGAACTCCTACAATGAGCAGTTCTTC. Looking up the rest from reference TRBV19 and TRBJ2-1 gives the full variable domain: DGGITQSPKYLFRKEGQNVTLSCEQNLNHDAMYWYRQDPGQGLRLIYYSQIVNDFQKGDIAEGYSVSREKKESFPLTVTSAQKNPTAFYLCASSIDHPSNSYNEQFFGPGTRLTVL.

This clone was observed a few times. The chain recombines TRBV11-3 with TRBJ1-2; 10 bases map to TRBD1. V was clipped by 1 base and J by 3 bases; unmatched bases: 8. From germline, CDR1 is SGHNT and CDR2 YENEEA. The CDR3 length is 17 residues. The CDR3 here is CASSLGGTGARHYGYTF. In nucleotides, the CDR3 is TGTGCCAGCAGCTTAGGGGGGACAGGGGCGCGCCACTATGGCTACACCTTC.

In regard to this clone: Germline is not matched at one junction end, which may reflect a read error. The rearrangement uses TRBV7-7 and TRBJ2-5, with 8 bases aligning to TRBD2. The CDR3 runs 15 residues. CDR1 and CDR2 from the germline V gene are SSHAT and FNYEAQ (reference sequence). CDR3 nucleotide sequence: TGTGCTAGCAGCCTTAATAGCGGGGTACAAGAGACCCAGTACTTC. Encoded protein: CASSLNSGVQETQYF.

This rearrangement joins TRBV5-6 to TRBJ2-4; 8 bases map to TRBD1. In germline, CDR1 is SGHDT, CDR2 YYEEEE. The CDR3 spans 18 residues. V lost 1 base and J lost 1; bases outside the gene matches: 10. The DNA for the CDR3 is TGTGCCAGCAGCTTGTACCGTCAGGGGGCGCTGGCCAAAAACATTCAGTACTTC. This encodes CASSLYRQGALAKNIQYF.

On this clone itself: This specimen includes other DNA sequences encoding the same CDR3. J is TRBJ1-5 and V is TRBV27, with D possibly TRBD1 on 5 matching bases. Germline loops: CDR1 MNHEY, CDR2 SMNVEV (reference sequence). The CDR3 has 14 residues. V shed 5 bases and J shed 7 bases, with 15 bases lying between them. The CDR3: CASSPGTLGQPQHF. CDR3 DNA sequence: TGTGCCAGCAGTCCCGGGACCCTCGGGCAGCCCCAGCATTTT.

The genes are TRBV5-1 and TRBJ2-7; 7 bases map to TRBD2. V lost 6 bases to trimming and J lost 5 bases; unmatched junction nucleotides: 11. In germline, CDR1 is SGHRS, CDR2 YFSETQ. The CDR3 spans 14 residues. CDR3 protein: CASNYGGSSHEQYF. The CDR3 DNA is TGCGCCAGCAATTATGGCGGGAGTTCCCACGAGCAGTACTTC.

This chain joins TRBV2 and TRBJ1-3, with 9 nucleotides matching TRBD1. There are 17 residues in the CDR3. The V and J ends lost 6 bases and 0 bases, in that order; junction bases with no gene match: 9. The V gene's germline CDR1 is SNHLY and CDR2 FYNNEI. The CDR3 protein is CASRMNRDRVSGNTIYF. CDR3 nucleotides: TGTGCCAGCAGGATGAACCGGGACAGGGTCTCTGGAAACACCATATATTTT.